This is a list of T cell receptor beta chains from one sample in a study of T cells in Graves' hyperthyroidism and ophthalmopathy. Using its own MiXCR run on the multiplex PCR reads, TCRdb lists one record per CDR3 protein. The table shows roughly 700,000 distinct CDR3 sequences, with 14% occurring only once. Sequenced material: blood. The source is a woman between 18 and 29 years old with Graves' hyperthyroidism. Each CDR3 is given with its conserved first and last residue. Each record gives: J gene, clone size, D gene, V gene, CDR3 DNA, CDR3 protein. A D gene is named only where the DNA matches it firmly. Rows give clone size only sometimes, using once, few, many, or a class for an expanded clone.

TRBJ1-1	many	.	TRBV7-9	TGTGCCAGCAGCTTAGCGCGACTTATGAACACTGAAGCTTTCTTT	CASSLARLMNTEAFF
TRBJ1-5	.	.	TRBV5-1	TGCGCCAGCAGCTTGGAAAGTAGTCAGCCCCAGCATTTT	CASSLESSQPQHF
TRBJ1-3	.	.	TRBV20-1	TGCAGTGCTACCGACAGGACCGGAAACACCATATATTTT	CSATDRTGNTIYF
TRBJ2-7	many	.	TRBV19	TGTGCCAGTAGCCTCACAGGGAAGGGCTACGAGCAGTACTTC	CASSLTGKGYEQYF
TRBJ2-1	.	TRBD2	TRBV6-1	TGTGCCAGCAGAGGCTCTAGCGGGGTTTACAATGAGCAGTTCTTC	CASRGSSGVYNEQFF
TRBJ2-1	many	TRBD2	TRBV5-8	TGTGCCAGCAGCCACGGGACTAGCGCAATCTATGAGCAGTTCTTC	CASSHGTSAIYEQFF
TRBJ2-7	many	.	TRBV7-8	TGTGCCAGCAGCTTAGGGGCGGGGCGGGGCTCCTACGAGCAGTACTTC	CASSLGAGRGSYEQYF
TRBJ2-3	.	.	TRBV30	TGTGCCTGGAAGCGTAGGGGCACAGATACGCAGTATTTT	CAWKRRGTDTQYF
TRBJ2-1	many	.	TRBV20-1	TGCAGTGCTAGACAGTACGGGGACTCCTACAATGAGCAGTTCTTC	CSARQYGDSYNEQFF
TRBJ2-7	many	TRBD2	TRBV11-2	TGTGCCAGCAGCATTCCTAGCGGGAGAGGTAGGGAGCAGTACTTC	CASSIPSGRGREQYF
TRBJ2-5	.	.	TRBV13	TGTGCCAGCAGATCAACCCGGGGACCAGAGACCCAGTACTTC	CASRSTRGPETQYF
TRBJ2-7	many	.	TRBV27	TGTGCCAGCAGTTTAACAATCTCCTACGAGCAGTACTTC	CASSLTISYEQYF
TRBJ2-1	.	.	TRBV7-6	TGTGCCAGCACCGATCCCTGGGGGGGGGCGGGCAATGAGCAGTTCTTC	CASTDPWGGAGNEQFF
TRBJ1-2	few	.	TRBV24-1	TGTGCCACCAGTGACCTTAACGGCTACACCTTC	CATSDLNGYTF
TRBJ2-1	few	TRBD1	TRBV6-1	TGTGCCAGCAATACCGGCGGGACAGGGTTTGGCAATGAGCAGTTCTTC	CASNTGGTGFGNEQFF
TRBJ2-7	many	TRBD1	TRBV20-1	TGCAGTGCTAGGGACCGGGACAGGGGGGGCTACGAGCAGTACTTC	CSARDRDRGGYEQYF
TRBJ2-2	few	.	TRBV4-1	TGCGCCAGCAGCCAAGGACCGCAGGGAAGACTCGGGGATAGGAAGCTGTTTTTT	CASSQGPQGRLGDRKLFF
TRBJ2-4	many	.	TRBV12-3/TRBV12-4	TGTGCCAGCACCCCCTCCGGGCCCAGGGACATTCAGTACTTC	CASTPSGPRDIQYF
TRBJ2-5	.	.	TRBV7-9	TGTGCCAGCAGCTTTCCCCGGGAATACCAAGAGACCCAGTACTTC	CASSFPREYQETQYF
TRBJ1-5	many	.	TRBV30	TGTGCCTGGAGTGTACTGGGTAGGGGTTTAGATCAGCCCCAGCATTTT	CAWSVLGRGLDQPQHF
TRBJ1-4	many	.	TRBV7-8	TGTGCCAGCAGGCCAACAGGGAGACTTGCAACTAATGAAAAACTGTTTTTT	CASRPTGRLATNEKLFF
TRBJ2-1	many	TRBD1	TRBV27	TGTGCCACCTTGGGACAGGGTTACAATGAGCAGTTCTTC	CATLGQGYNEQFF
TRBJ2-7	few	.	TRBV27	TGTGCCAGCAGTATCGGCGGGGGCAGCTCCTACGAGCAGTACTTC	CASSIGGGSSYEQYF
TRBJ1-1	few	.	TRBV30	TGTGCCAGTAGTACCACAAGGACTGAAGCTTTCTTT	CASSTTRTEAFF
TRBJ1-3	.	.	TRBV18	TGTGCCAGCTCACCAATCGACGCCGCGGGTAACTCTGGAAACACCATATATTTT	CASSPIDAAGNSGNTIYF
TRBJ2-3	.	TRBD1	TRBV11-2	TGTGCCAGCAGCCCGACAGGGATCCACACAGATACGCAGTATTTT	CASSPTGIHTDTQYF
TRBJ2-3	.	TRBD2	TRBV7-9	TGTGCCAGCAGCTTAGCTGGACTAGCCACAGATACGCAGTATTTT	CASSLAGLATDTQYF
TRBJ2-2	.	.	TRBV7-2	TGTGCCAGCAACCTAGTACCAGAGGCCACCGGGGAGCTGTTTTTT	CASNLVPEATGELFF
TRBJ1-1	.	.	TRBV19	TGTGCCAGTGAACAGGGCACTGAAGCTTTCTTT	CASEQGTEAFF
TRBJ2-1	few	TRBD1	TRBV15	TGTGCCACCAGCAGAGACAGGGGGACAGGCGAGCAGTTCTTC	CATSRDRGTGEQFF
TRBJ2-2	many	.	TRBV30	TGTGCCTGGGGAAAAACCGGGGAGCTGTTTTTT	CAWGKTGELFF
TRBJ2-5	.	.	TRBV7-9	TGTGCCAGCACCCCCTCCCCGGAGGGCCCTTTAACTAGGTTTCAAGAGACCCAGTACTTC	CASTPSPEGPLTRFQETQYF
TRBJ2-5	.	.	TRBV24-1	TGTGCCACACAAGGTACAGCGGCGGAAAAGACCCTGTACTTC	CATQGTAAEKTLYF
TRBJ2-3	many	.	TRBV13	TGTGCCAGTGGGCAGGGGAGAACAGATACGCAGTATTTT	CASGQGRTDTQYF
TRBJ2-3	.	TRBD2	TRBV24-1	TGTGACACCAGTGATTTCGGCGGGAGTGCCACAGATACGCAGTATTTT	CDTSDFGGSATDTQYF
TRBJ2-5	many	.	TRBV12-3/TRBV12-4	TGTGCCAGCAGTTTCAGGGGTGGGGAGACCCAGTACTTC	CASSFRGGETQYF
TRBJ2-7	few	TRBD1	TRBV28	TGTGCCAGCAGGAGGACAGGGACCAGCCACGAGCAGTACTTC	CASRRTGTSHEQYF
TRBJ2-2	.	TRBD2	TRBV7-3	TGTGCCAGCAGCCGGGGGGGGGGTTCCGGCGGGGAGCTGTTTTTT	CASSRGGGSGGELFF
TRBJ1-6	.	.	TRBV7-3	TGTGCCAGCAGGAACGGGACATTTGGTTCACCCCTCCACTTT	CASRNGTFGSPLHF
TRBJ1-1	.	TRBD1	TRBV29-1	TGCAGCGCCCTACAGGGGGCGCATATCACTGAAGCTTTCTTT	CSALQGAHITEAFF
TRBJ2-1	few	.	TRBV20-1	TGCAGTGCGAGGGAGGCCCACAATGAGCAGTTCTTC	CSAREAHNEQFF
TRBJ1-5	.	TRBD1	TRBV28	TGTGCCTGCAGACTTACAGGGGGAAGCAATCAGCCCCAGCATTTT	CACRLTGGSNQPQHF
TRBJ2-3	many	.	TRBV3-1	TGTGCCAGCAGCCGGAGCCTCAGGGGAGGGACCACAGATACGCAGTATTTT	CASSRSLRGGTTDTQYF
TRBJ2-7	many	.	TRBV28	TGTGCCAGCAGTGTACGACGGGGTCATCTCTCTAATTACGAGCAGTACTTC	CASSVRRGHLSNYEQYF
TRBJ1-1	many	.	TRBV18	TGTGCCAGCTCACCAAACCCCACCGCTGAAGCTTTCTTT	CASSPNPTAEAFF
TRBJ2-5	many	TRBD2	TRBV30	TGTGCCTGGAGTCCGGGACTAGCGGGAGGACTGGAGACCCAGTACTTC	CAWSPGLAGGLETQYF
TRBJ1-2	.	.	TRBV12-3/TRBV12-4	TGTGCCAGCTCCAGGACAGCTTCTGGCTACACCTTC	CASSRTASGYTF
TRBJ2-3	many	TRBD2	TRBV6-2/TRBV6-3	TGTGCCAGCACCCGGACTAGCGGCTGGTCCACAGATACGCAGTATTTT	CASTRTSGWSTDTQYF
TRBJ1-1	.	.	TRBV3-1	TGTGCCAGCAGCCAAGAGCCGACACTTTACACTGAAGCTTTCTTT	CASSQEPTLYTEAFF
TRBJ2-3	.	.	TRBV6-1	TGTGCCAGCAGTGTATGGCGGACCAGCACAGATACGCAGTATTTT	CASSVWRTSTDTQYF
TRBJ2-1	many	.	TRBV7-8	TGTGCCAGCATCACAGGGAGCCCCACTTACAATGAGCAGTTCTTC	CASITGSPTYNEQFF
TRBJ1-4	few	.	TRBV7-9	TGTGCCAGCAGCTTACGTTTGCCCGGACAGAGAACCGAAAAACTGTTTTTT	CASSLRLPGQRTEKLFF
TRBJ2-2	few	TRBD2	TRBV6-2/TRBV6-3	TGTGCCAGCAGGCCCGATGAAGCGGGAGTGGCCGGGGAGCTGTTTTTT	CASRPDEAGVAGELFF
TRBJ1-5	.	.	TRBV27	TGTGCCAGCAGTTCGAGACTCATGAGTGCAGGCAATCAGCCCCAGCATTTT	CASSSRLMSAGNQPQHF
TRBJ2-5	many	TRBD2	TRBV28	TGTGCCAGCAGCCGGGGACTAGCGGGGGCTGAAGAGACCCAGTACTTC	CASSRGLAGAEETQYF